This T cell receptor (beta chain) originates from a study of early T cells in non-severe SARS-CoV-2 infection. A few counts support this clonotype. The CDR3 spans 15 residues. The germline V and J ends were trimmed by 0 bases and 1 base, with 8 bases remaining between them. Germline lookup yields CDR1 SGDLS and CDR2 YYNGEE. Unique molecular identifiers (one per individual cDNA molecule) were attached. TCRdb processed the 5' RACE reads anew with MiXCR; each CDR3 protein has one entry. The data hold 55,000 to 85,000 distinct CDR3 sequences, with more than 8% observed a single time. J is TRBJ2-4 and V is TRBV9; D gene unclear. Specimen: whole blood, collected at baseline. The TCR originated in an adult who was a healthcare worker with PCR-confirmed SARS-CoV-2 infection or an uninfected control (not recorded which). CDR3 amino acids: CASSVDWAAKNIQYF. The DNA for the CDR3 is TGTGCCAGCAGCGTAGACTGGGCCGCCAAAAACATTCAGTACTTC.